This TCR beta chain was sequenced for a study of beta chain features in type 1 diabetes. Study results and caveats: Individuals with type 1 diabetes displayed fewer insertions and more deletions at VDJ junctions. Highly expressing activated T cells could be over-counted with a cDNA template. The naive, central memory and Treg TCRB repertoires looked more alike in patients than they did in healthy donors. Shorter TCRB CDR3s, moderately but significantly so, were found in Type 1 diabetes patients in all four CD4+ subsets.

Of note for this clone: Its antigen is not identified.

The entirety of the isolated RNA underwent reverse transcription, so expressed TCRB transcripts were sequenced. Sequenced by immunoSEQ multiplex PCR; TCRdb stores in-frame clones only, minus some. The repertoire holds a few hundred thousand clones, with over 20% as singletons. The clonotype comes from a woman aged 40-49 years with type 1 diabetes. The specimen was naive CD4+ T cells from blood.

CDR3: CASSLGGVGTGELFF. CDR3 DNA sequence: TGTGCCAGCAGCCTTGGAGGGGTCGGCACCGGGGAGCTGTTTTTT. The genes are TRBV9 and TRBJ2-2; tentative D call: TRBD2 (6 bases). The germline gives CDR1 SGDLS, CDR2 YYNGEE. The CDR3 runs to 15 residues. V lost 4 bases and J 4 bases, leaving 14 bases between the germline ends.